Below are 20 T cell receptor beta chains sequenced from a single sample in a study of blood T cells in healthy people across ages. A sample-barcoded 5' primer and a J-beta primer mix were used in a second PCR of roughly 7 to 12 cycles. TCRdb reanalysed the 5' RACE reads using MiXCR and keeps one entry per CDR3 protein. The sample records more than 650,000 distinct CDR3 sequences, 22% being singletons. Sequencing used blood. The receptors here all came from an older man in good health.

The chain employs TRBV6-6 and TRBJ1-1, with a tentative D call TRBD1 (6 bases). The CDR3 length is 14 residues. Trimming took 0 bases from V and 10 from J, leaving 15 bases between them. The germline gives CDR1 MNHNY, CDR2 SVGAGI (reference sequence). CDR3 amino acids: CASSYSGGDKRAFF. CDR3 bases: TGTGCCAGCAGTTACTCCGGGGGGGACAAGCGAGCTTTCTTT.

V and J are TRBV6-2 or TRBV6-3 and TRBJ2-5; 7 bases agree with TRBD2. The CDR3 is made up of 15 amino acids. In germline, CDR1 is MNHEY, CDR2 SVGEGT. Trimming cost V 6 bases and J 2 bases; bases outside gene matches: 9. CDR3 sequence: CASSLAARRQETQYF. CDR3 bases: TGTGCCAGCAGCCTAGCGGCGAGAAGGCAAGAGACCCAGTACTTC.

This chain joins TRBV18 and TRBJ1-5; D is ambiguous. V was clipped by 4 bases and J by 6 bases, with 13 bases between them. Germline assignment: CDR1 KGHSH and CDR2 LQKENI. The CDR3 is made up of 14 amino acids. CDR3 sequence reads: CASSQQYGVQPQHF. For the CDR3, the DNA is TGTGCCAGCTCACAACAATACGGGGTTCAGCCCCAGCATTTT.

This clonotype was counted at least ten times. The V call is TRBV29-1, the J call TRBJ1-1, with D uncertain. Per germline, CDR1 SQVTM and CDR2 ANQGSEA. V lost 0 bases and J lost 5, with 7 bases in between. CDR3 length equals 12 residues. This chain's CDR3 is CSVEDRSTEAFF. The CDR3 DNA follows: TGCAGCGTTGAAGATCGGAGTACTGAAGCTTTCTTT.

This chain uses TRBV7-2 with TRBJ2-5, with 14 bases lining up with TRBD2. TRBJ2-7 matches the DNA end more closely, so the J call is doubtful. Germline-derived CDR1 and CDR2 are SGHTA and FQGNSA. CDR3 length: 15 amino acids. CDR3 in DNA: TGTGCCAGCAGCCAGGGACTAGCGGGAGCCTACGAGCAGTACGTC. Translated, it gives CASSQGLAGAYEQYV.

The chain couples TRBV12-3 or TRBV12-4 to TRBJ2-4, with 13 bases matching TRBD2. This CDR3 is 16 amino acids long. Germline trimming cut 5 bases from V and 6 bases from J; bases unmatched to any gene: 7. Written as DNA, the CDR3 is TGTGCCAGCAGTGCGCAACTAGCGGGGGGGCGAAACATTCAGTACTTC. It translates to CASSAQLAGGRNIQYF.

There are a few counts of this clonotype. CDR3 nucleotide sequence: TGCAGCGTTGGTTCTACTGGAAAACTGTTTTTT. It yields the protein CSVGSTGKLFF. The chain carries TRBV29-1 and TRBJ1-4; D unclear. V was clipped by 4 bases and J by 10 bases, with 10 bases between them. This CDR3 is built from 11 residues. Per germline, CDR1 SQVTM and CDR2 ANQGSEA.

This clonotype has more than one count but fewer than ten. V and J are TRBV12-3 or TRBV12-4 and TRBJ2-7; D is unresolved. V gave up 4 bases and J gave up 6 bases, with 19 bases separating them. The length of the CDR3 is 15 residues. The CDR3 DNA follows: TGTGCCAGCAGTTCCCTGACACTCGGCCTCTCCGAGCAGTACTTC. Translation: CASSSLTLGLSEQYF.

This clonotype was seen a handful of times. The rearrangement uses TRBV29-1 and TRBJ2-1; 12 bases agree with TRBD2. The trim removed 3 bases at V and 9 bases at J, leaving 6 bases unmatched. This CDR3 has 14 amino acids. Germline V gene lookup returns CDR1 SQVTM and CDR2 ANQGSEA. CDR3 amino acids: CSVEASGRASEQFF. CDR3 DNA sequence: TGCAGCGTTGAGGCTAGCGGGAGGGCTAGTGAGCAGTTCTTC.

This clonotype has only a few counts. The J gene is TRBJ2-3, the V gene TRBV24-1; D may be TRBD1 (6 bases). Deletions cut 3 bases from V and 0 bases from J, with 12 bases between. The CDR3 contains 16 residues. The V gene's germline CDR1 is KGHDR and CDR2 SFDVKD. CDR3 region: CATSDEQGSSTDTQYF. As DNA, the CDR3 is TGTGCCACCAGTGATGAGCAGGGGTCCAGCACAGATACGCAGTATTTT.

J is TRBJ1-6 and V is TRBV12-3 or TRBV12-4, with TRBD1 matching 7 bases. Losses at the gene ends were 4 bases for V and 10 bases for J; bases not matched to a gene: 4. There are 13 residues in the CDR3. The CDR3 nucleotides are TGTGCCAGCAGTTCACAGGGGAGGTCACCCCTCCACTTT. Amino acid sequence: CASSSQGRSPLHF.

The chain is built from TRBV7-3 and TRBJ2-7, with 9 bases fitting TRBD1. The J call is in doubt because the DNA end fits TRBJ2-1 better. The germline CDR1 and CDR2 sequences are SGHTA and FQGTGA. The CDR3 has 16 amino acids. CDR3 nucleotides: TGTGCCAGCAGCTCCTCATCCGGGACAGGGAACAATGAGCAGTTCTTC. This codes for CASSSSSGTGNNEQFF.

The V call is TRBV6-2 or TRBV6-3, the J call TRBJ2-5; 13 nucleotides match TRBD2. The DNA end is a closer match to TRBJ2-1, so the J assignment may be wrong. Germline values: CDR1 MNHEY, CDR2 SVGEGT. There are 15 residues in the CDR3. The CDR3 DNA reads TGTGCCAGCAGCCGGACTAGCGGGAGCGGCTATGAGCAGTTCTTC. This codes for CASSRTSGSGYEQFF.

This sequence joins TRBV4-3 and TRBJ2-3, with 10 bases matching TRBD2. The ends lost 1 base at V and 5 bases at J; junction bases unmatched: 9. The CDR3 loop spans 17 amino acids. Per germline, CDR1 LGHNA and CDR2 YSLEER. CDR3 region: CASSQVWPSGGGDTQYF. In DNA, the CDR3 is TGCGCCAGCAGCCAAGTTTGGCCTAGCGGGGGTGGAGATACGCAGTATTTT.

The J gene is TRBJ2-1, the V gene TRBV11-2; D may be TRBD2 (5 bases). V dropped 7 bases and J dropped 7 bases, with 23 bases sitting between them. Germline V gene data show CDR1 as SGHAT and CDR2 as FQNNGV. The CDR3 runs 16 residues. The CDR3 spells CASIPGLWTGENEQFF. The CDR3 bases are TGTGCCAGCATCCCTGGCTTGTGGACTGGGGAGAATGAGCAGTTCTTC. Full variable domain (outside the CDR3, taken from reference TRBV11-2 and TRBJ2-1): EAGVAQSPRYKIIEKRQSVAFWCNPISGHATLYWYQQILGQGPKLLIQFQNNGVVDDSQLPKDRFSAERLKGVDSTLKIQPAKLEDSAVYLCASIPGLWTGENEQFFGPGTRLTVL.

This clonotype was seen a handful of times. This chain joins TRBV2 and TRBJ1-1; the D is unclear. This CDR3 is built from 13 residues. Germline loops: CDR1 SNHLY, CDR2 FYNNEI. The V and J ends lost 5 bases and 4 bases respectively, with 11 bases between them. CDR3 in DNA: TGTGCCAGCAGTTCCCCTCTCGGCACTGAAGCTTTCTTT. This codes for CASSSPLGTEAFF.

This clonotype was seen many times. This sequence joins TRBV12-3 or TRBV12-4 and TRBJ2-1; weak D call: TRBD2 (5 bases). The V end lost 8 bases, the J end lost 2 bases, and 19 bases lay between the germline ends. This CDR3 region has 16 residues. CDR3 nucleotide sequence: TGTGCCAGCTACGACCAAAGGCCCGGGACCTACAATGAGCAGTTCTTC. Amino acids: CASYDQRPGTYNEQFF.

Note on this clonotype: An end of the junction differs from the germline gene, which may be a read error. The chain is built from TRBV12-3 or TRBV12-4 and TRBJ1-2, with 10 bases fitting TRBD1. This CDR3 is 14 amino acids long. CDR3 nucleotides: TGTGCCAGCAGCTTTATGACAGGGGGCTATGGCTGCACCTTC. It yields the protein CASSFMTGGYGCTF.

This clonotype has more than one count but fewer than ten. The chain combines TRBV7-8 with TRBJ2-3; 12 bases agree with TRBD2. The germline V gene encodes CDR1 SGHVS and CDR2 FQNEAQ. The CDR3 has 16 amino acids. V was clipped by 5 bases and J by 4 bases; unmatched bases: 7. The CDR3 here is CASSLRLAGVADTQYF. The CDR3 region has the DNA TGTGCCAGCAGCCTCAGACTAGCGGGAGTAGCAGATACGCAGTATTTT.

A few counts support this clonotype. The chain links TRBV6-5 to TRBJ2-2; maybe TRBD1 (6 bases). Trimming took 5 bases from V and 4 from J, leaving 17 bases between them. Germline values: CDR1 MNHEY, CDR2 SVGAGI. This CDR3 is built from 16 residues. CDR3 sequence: CASSDRQEPLTGELFF. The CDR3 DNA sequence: TGTGCCAGCAGTGACCGACAGGAACCCCTCACCGGGGAGCTGTTTTTT.